This T cell receptor (beta chain) derives from a study of Graves' ophthalmopathy and Graves' hyperthyroidism. In this sample, this clonotype turned up many times. No antigen is known for it. Germline CDR1 SGHTA, CDR2 FQGNSA. CDR3 length: 14 residues. Trimming shortened V by 6 bases and J by 5 bases, and 16 bases separated the two germline ends. Study outcomes and limitations: Clonotypes were expanded in thyroid at above 0.001 frequency, and most also appeared in blood. As the model predicted ophthalmopathy progression, it achieved a sensitivity of 70% to 71% and a specificity of approximately 72%.

Excluded were patients with other autoimmune diseases, uncontrolled infections, pregnancy or lactation. CDR3 regions of TCR beta were amplified from RNA transcripts. HTBI-primed first-round RT-PCR preceded second-round multiplex PCR. TCRdb re-derived calls from the multiplex PCR reads in MiXCR, one entry per CDR3 protein. The sample carries just over 400,000 distinct CDR3 sequences, about 21% recorded once. The chain links TRBV7-2 to TRBJ2-5; D is unclear. The source is a young woman with stable Graves' hyperthyroidism. The sequencing input was peripheral blood. The CDR3 bases are TGTGCCAGCAGTTCCGGTTCTGGAAGGGAGACCCAGTACTTC. Encoded protein: CASSSGSGRETQYF.